The entry below gives a single T cell receptor beta chain sequence along with its context. This same CDR3 is encoded by further DNA sequences in the sample. Germline assignment: CDR1 ENHRY and CDR2 SYGVKD. The CDR3 consists of 16 residues. The ends lost 4 bases at V and 1 base at J; junction bases unmatched: 8. The data originate from a study of shared clonotypes between healthy human individuals. Genomic DNA (from each subset) was split evenly across several immunoSEQ plates. Sequencing was performed with immunoSEQ multiplex PCR; in TCRdb, only in-frame clones are kept and a portion is missing. The table has roughly 1,100,000 clones, roughly 70% seen once.

The source is a man between 18 and 35 years old in good health. V usage is TRBV10-3 and J usage is TRBJ2-5, with TRBD2 identical over 8 bases. Source material: memory CD4+ T cells sorted from blood. Subset: CD45RA-negative fraction. CDR3 sequence: CAISVGTSGGQETQYF. The CDR3 DNA is TGTGCCATCAGTGTGGGGACCAGCGGGGGCCAAGAGACCCAGTACTTC.